What follows describes a single T cell receptor (beta chain). Trimming cost V 2 bases and J 13 bases; bases outside gene matches: 3. The germline CDR1 and CDR2 sequences are MNHNY and SVGAGI (reference sequence). The CDR3 consists of 12 residues. The data were obtained in a study of blood T cell repertoires in COVID-19. About the study: Sites in the United States, Italy and Spain provided acute and convalescent COVID-19 samples.

Authors' processing steps: The authors estimated nucleated cell counts from reference gene primer amplification. Only in-frame clones appear in the TCRdb table, and some are missing; sequencing was by immunoSEQ multiplex PCR. V, J and clone size were drawn from that table, and D and trimming were deduced from the DNA. The data hold 95,000 to 150,000 clones, with 80% to 90% observed a single time. Sequenced input: peripheral blood. The TCR comes from a man between 70 and 80 years old with active or convalescent COVID-19. J is TRBJ2-1 and V is TRBV6-6, with 9 nucleotides matching TRBD1. The CDR3 DNA reads TGTGCCAGCAGTTACGACAGGGGGGTTCAGTTCTTC. Its protein product is CASSYDRGVQFF.